This entry features one T cell receptor (beta chain) sequence. V lost 3 bases, J lost 1 base, and 9 bases stayed unmatched. This CDR3 contains 17 residues. Data came from immunoSEQ multiplex PCR; TCRdb stores just in-frame clones and leaves some out. Of about 260,000 clones listed, around 90% were seen once; the top ten hold 4.1%. This sample is part of a study of blood T cell repertoires in COVID-19. Across the whole study: Some COVID-19 samples were acute and others convalescent; all came from the United States, Italy and Spain. The cDNA or gDNA used as material had been derived from T cells, B-cell-depleted T cells, or PBMCs.

The source of this sequence is a woman in her thirties with acute COVID-19. The material sequenced was PBMCs or T cells enriched from blood (not recorded which). J is TRBJ1-5 and V is TRBV23-1; 7 nucleotides agree with TRBD1. TRBV23-1 is an ORF, with its function uncertain. DNA for the CDR3: TGCGCCAGCAGTCAGTCGAAACAGGGGTCGAGCAATCAGCCCCAGCATTTT. The encoded protein is CASSQSKQGSSNQPQHF.